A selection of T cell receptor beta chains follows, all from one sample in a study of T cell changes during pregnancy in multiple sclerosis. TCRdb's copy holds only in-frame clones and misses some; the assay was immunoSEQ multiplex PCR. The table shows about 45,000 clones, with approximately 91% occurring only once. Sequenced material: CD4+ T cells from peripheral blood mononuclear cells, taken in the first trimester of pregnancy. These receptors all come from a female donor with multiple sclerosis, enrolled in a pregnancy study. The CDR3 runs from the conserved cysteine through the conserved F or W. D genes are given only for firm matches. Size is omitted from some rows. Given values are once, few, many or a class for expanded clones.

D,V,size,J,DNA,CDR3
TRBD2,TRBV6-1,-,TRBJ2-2,TGTGCCACAAGGGGACTAGCGAACACCGGGGAGCTGTTTTTT,CATRGLANTGELFF
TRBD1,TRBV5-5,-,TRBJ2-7,TGTGCCAGCAGCTTGGGAGGACAGGGGTTGTACGAGCAGTACTTC,CASSLGGQGLYEQYF
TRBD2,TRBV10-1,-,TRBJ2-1,TGCGCCAGCAGTTTAGCGGGAGTGGGCAATGAGCAGTTCTTC,CASSLAGVGNEQFF
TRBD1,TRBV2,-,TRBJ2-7,TGTGCCAGCAAAGGGACAGGGTCCTACGAGCAGTACTTC,CASKGTGSYEQYF
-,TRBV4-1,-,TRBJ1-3,TGCGCCAGCGGGCGGGGGGACTCTGGAAACACCATATATTTT,CASGRGDSGNTIYF
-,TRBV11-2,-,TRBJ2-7,TGTGCCAGCAGCTTAGATCCAAAGGGGCGCTCCTACGAGCAGTACTTC,CASSLDPKGRSYEQYF
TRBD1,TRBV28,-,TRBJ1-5,TGTGCCAGCAGCTCTAATCGACCATCGACAGGGATAGGGGTGGAGCCCCAGCATTTT,CASSSNRPSTGIGVEPQHF
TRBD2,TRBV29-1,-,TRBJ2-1,TGCAGCGCATGTCTTAGCGGGAGGGCCCCAAATGAGCAGTTCTTC,CSACLSGRAPNEQFF
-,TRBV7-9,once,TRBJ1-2,TGTGCCAGCAGCTTAGCGGGACCGGGGGGCGGCTACACCTTC,CASSLAGPGGGYTF
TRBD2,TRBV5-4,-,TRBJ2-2,TGTGCCAGCAGCTTGGCCAAACTAGCGGGTGACACCGGGGAGCTGTTTTTT,CASSLAKLAGDTGELFF
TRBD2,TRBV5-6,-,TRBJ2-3,TGTGCCAGCAGCTCGGTGACTAGCGGCACAGATACGCAGTATTTT,CASSSVTSGTDTQYF
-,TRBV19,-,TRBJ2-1,TGTGCCAGTACCCAGACTAGAAACTCCTACAATGAGCAGTTCTTC,CASTQTRNSYNEQFF
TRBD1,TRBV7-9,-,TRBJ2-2,TGTGCCAGCAGCGTTAGGACAGGGGGAACCGGGGAGCTGTTTTTT,CASSVRTGGTGELFF
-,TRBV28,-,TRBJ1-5,TGTGCCAGCAGGACAGGTAGCAATCAGCCCCAGCATTTT,CASRTGSNQPQHF
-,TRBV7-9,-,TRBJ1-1,TGTGCCAGCAGCCCGGGGGTGGCCGTGAACACTGAAGCTTTCTTT,CASSPGVAVNTEAFF
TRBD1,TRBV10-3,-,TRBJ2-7,TGTGCCACGGGACAGCGAACAGGTTACGAGCAGTACTTC,CATGQRTGYEQYF
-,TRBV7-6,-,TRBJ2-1,TGTGCCAGCAGCCCCGCCGGCAGGGTGGGGCAGTTCTTC,CASSPAGRVGQFF
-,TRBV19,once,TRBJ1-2,TGTGCCAGTAGCCCTCGGGGGTATGGCTACACCTTC,CASSPRGYGYTF